Shown below are 18 T cell receptor beta chains from a single sample sequenced in a study of memory CD4+ T cells and cytomegalovirus serostatus. Sequencing was performed with immunoSEQ multiplex PCR; in TCRdb, only in-frame clones are kept and a portion is missing. The table lists some 54,000 clones, more than 70% of them singletons. Single viable CD3+CD4+CD8-CD45RO+ cells were sorted as the memory CD4+ T cells. The sample was memory CD4+ T cells from blood. The receptors come from an adult in good health and CMV-seropositive.

This rearrangement joins TRBV11-2 to TRBJ2-5, with 7 nucleotides matching TRBD1. Germline lookup yields CDR1 SGHAT and CDR2 FQNNGV. V lost 5 bases, J lost 1 base, and 4 bases stayed unmatched. The CDR3 totals 14 residues. The CDR3 loop reads CASSRGTAQETQYF. The CDR3, as DNA: TGTGCCAGCAGCCGTGGGACAGCCCAAGAGACCCAGTACTTC.

The CDR3 sequence is CASSDHYRVNGYTF. The DNA of the CDR3 is TGTGCCAGCAGCGATCATTACAGGGTAAATGGCTACACCTTC. This chain uses TRBV28 with TRBJ1-2; maybe TRBD1 (6 bases). CDR1 MDHEN and CDR2 SYDVKM come from the germline V gene. CDR3 size: 14 residues. Deletions cut 6 bases from V and 6 bases from J, with 17 bases between.

The chain is built from TRBV5-4 and TRBJ2-7, with D possibly TRBD1 on 5 matching bases. The CDR3 contains 14 residues. V shed 0 bases and J shed 2 bases, with 9 bases lying between them. Germline V gives CDR1 SGHNT, CDR2 YYREEE (reference sequence). The CDR3 DNA sequence: TGTGCCAGCAGCTTGGATCAGGGTCCCTACGAGCAGTACTTC. Amino acid sequence: CASSLDQGPYEQYF.

This chain connects TRBV5-6 to TRBJ2-5; 9 bases agree with TRBD2. This CDR3 spans 13 amino acids. V lost 6 bases to trimming and J lost 3 bases; unmatched junction nucleotides: 3. Germline V gives CDR1 SGHDT, CDR2 YYEEEE. The CDR3 sequence: CASTAGGKETQYF. The CDR3 DNA is TGTGCCAGCACCGCGGGGGGGAAAGAGACCCAGTACTTC.

The table lists this clone with a few counts. V is TRBV2 and J is TRBJ2-5; 8 bases agree with TRBD2. V was pared by 5 bases and J by 4 bases, with 3 bases of the junction left unmatched. Per the germline V gene, CDR1 is SNHLY and CDR2 is FYNNEI. The CDR3 has 13 residues. As DNA, the CDR3 is TGTGCCAGCAGTACACTAGCGGCAGAGACCCAGTACTTC. It translates to CASSTLAAETQYF.

The rearrangement joins TRBV7-2 to TRBJ2-5, with 11 positions matching TRBD2. CDR1 is SGHTA and CDR2 is FQGNSA in the germline V gene. The CDR3 covers 19 residues. Unmatched junction bases numbered 13, after V lost 0 bases and J lost 4 bases. In DNA form, the CDR3 reads TGTGCCAGCAGCTTAGCTTACCTAGCGGGAGGACTAGAGGTAGAGACCCAGTACTTC. Its translation: CASSLAYLAGGLEVETQYF.

The chain recombines TRBV5-6 with TRBJ1-1; a possible D gene is TRBD1 (5 bases). The germline CDR1 and CDR2 sequences are SGHDT and YYEEEE. V was pared by 4 bases and J by 5 bases, with 24 bases between. CDR3 length equals 17 residues. The DNA for the CDR3 is TGTGCCAGCAGCCCCCCTGGGGGGGTTCTTAGGAGAACTGAAGCTTTCTTT. Protein product: CASSPPGGVLRRTEAFF.

This sequence joins TRBV25-1 and TRBJ2-1; 8 positions agree with TRBD2. CDR1 is MGHDK and CDR2 is SYGVNS in the germline V gene. The CDR3 covers 12 residues. CDR3 region: CAGGRGDNEQFF. The CDR3 bases are TGTGCAGGCGGGCGGGGGGACAATGAGCAGTTCTTC. Full variable domain (remainder filled in from reference TRBV25-1 and TRBJ2-1): EADIYQTPRYLVIGTGKKITLECSQTMGHDKMYWYQQDPGMELHLIHYSYGVNSTEKGDLSSESTVSRIRTEHFPLTLESARPSHTSQYLCAGGRGDNEQFFGPGTRLTVL.

The gene calls are TRBV10-3 and TRBJ2-7; 7 bases align to TRBD2. CDR1 is ENHRY and CDR2 is SYGVKD in the germline V gene. There are 13 residues in the CDR3. V gave up 8 bases and J gave up 0 bases; unmatched junction bases: 4. DNA of the CDR3: TGTGCCATCTCTAGCGGTTCCTCCTACGAGCAGTACTTC. Translation: CAISSGSSYEQYF.

This sequence joins TRBV18 and TRBJ2-7; 7 bases agree with TRBD1. The CDR3 consists of 12 residues. V shed 4 bases and J 6 bases; nucleotides not matched to a gene: 3. Germline CDR1 is KGHSH and CDR2 is LQKENI. CDR3 amino acids: CASSRQGAEQYF. In DNA, the CDR3 is TGTGCCAGCTCACGACAGGGTGCCGAGCAGTACTTC.

The V gene is TRBV27, the J gene TRBJ1-5; D is possibly TRBD1 (5 bases). The CDR3 contains 15 residues. V shed 4 bases and J shed 0 bases, with 10 bases lying between them. Germline V gives CDR1 MNHEY, CDR2 SMNVEV (reference sequence). CDR3 DNA: TGTGCCAGCAGTTCTCGGGGCCTTAGCAATCAGCCCCAGCATTTT. Amino acid sequence: CASSSRGLSNQPQHF.

This clone has more than one count but fewer than ten. This rearrangement joins TRBV5-4 to TRBJ2-3; D possibly corresponds to TRBD1 (6 bases). This CDR3 region has 15 residues. Germline CDR1 reads SGHNT; CDR2 reads YYREEE (reference sequence). Trimming pared 5 bases from V and 0 bases from J, leaving 13 bases between. Here the CDR3 reads CASRAGTPSTDTQYF. For the CDR3, the DNA is TGTGCCAGCAGGGCCGGGACACCGAGCACAGATACGCAGTATTTT.

The chain has TRBV20-1 and TRBJ1-5; a possible D gene is TRBD1 (6 bases). Trimming left V 3 bases short and J 10 bases short, with 10 bases between. CDR1 is DFQATT, CDR2 SNEGSKA, per germline (reference sequence). The CDR3 is 11 amino acids. The CDR3 reads CSASLTGPQHF. CDR3 in DNA: TGCAGTGCTAGCTTGACAGGACCCCAGCATTTT.

J is TRBJ2-1 and V is TRBV30, with TRBD1 matching 9 bases. The junction had 9 bases not matched to a gene; V was cut back by 2 bases and J by 7 bases. The germline CDR1 and CDR2 sequences are GTSNPN and SVGIG (reference sequence). The CDR3 runs 15 residues. Here the CDR3 DNA reads TGTGCCTGGAGTTACGGGACAGGGCATTGGAATGAGCAGTTCTTC. It yields the protein CAWSYGTGHWNEQFF.

The chain recombines TRBV6-1 with TRBJ2-7; D is uncertain. Germline CDR1 is MNHNS and CDR2 is SASEGT. This CDR3 spans 11 amino acids. Trimming cost V 8 bases and J 6 bases, with 11 bases left between them. CDR3 protein: CASGDELEQYF. In nucleotides, the CDR3 is TGTGCCAGCGGAGATGAACTCGAGCAGTACTTC.

CDR3 in DNA: TGTGCCACCTCCTGGGCAGTCTACGAGCAGTACTTC. Translation gives CATSWAVYEQYF. The chain carries TRBV28 and TRBJ2-7; D gene ambiguous. Between the trimmed V and J ends, which lost 10 bases and 3 bases, there was a span of 13 bases. In germline, CDR1 is MDHEN, CDR2 SYDVKM. The CDR3 extends over 12 amino acids.

The rearrangement uses TRBV7-3 and TRBJ2-2; D might be TRBD1 (6 bases). Germline CDR1 reads SGHTA; CDR2 reads FQGTGA. Trimming took off 1 base at V and 5 bases at J, with 11 bases between the two ends. The CDR3 covers 15 residues. CDR3 nucleotide sequence: TGTGCCAGCAGCTTAATGTCGCAGGGGACCGGGGAGCTGTTTTTT. Amino acid sequence: CASSLMSQGTGELFF.

The chain links TRBV6-5 to TRBJ1-1; a possible D gene is TRBD1 (5 bases). CDR3 length equals 13 residues. Germline V gene sequence: CDR1 MNHEY, CDR2 SVGAGI. The germline V and J ends were trimmed by 4 bases and 5 bases, with 11 bases remaining between them. This chain's CDR3 is CASSFQGTTEAFF. CDR3 DNA sequence: TGTGCCAGCAGTTTCCAGGGAACAACTGAAGCTTTCTTT.